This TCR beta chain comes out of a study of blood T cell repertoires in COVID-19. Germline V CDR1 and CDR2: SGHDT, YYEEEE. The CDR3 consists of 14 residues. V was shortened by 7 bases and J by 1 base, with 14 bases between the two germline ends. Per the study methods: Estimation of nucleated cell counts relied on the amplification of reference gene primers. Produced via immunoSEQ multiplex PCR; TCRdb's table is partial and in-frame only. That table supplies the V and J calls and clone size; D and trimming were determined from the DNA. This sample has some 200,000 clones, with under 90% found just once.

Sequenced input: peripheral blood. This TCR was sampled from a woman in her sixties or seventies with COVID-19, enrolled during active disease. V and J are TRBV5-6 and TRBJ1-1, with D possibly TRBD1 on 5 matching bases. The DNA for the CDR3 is TGTGCCAGCGGGACTGGCAGGGCGAACACTGAAGCTTTCTTT. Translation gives CASGTGRANTEAFF.